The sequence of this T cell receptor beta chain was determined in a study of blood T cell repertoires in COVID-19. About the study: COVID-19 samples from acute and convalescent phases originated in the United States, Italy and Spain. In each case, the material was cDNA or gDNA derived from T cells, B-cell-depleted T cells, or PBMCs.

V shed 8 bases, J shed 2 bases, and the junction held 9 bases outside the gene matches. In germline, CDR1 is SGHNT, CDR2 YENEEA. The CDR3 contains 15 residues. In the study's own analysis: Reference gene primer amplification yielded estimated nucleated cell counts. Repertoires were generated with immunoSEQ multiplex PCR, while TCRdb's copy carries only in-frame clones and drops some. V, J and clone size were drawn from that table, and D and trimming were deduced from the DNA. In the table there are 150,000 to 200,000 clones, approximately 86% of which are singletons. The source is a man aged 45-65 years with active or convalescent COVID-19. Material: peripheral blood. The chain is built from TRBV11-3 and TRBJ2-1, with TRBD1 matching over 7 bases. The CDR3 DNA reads TGTGCCAGCGGGATAGCAGGGGGAGCCTACAATGAGCAGTTCTTC. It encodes CASGIAGGAYNEQFF.